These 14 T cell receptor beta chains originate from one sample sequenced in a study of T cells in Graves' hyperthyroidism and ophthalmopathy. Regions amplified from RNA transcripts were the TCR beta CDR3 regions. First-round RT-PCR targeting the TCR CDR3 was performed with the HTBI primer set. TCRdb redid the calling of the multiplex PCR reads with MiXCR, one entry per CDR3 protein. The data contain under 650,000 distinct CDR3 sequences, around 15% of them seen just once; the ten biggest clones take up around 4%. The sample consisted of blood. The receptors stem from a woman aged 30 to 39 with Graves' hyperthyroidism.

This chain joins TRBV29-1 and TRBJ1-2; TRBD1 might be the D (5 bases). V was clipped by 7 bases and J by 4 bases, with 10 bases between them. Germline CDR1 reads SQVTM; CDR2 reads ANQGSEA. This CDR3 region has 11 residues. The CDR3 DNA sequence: TGCAGCGCTGGGGGGGGCTATGGCTACACCTTC. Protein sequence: CSAGGGYGYTF.

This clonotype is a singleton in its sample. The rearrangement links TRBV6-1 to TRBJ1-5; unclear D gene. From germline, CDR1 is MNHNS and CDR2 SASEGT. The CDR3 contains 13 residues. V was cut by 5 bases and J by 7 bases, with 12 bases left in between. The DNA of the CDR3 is TGTGCCAGCAGTATTAGTATAGGGCAGCCCCAGCATTTT. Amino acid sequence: CASSISIGQPQHF.

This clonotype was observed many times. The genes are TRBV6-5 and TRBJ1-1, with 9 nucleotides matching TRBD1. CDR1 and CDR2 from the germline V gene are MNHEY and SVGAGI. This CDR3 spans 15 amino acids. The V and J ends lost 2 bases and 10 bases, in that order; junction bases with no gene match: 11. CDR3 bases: TGTGCCAGCAGTTACACCCGGGGGGGGGGACAGGGAGCTTTCTTT. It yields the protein CASSYTRGGGQGAFF.

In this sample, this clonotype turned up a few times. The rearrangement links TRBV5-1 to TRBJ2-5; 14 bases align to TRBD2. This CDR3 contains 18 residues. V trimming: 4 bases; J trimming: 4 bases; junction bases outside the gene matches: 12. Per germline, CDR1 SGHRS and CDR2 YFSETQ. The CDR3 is CASSKGTSGRTQSETQYF. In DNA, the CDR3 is TGCGCCAGCAGCAAGGGGACTAGCGGGAGAACCCAGTCAGAGACCCAGTACTTC.

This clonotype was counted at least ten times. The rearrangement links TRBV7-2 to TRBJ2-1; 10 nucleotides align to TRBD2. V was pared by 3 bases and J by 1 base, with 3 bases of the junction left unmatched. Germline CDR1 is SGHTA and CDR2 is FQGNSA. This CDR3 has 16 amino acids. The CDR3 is CASSFLAGVSYNEQFF. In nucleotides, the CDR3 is TGTGCCAGCAGCTTCCTAGCGGGAGTTTCCTACAATGAGCAGTTCTTC.

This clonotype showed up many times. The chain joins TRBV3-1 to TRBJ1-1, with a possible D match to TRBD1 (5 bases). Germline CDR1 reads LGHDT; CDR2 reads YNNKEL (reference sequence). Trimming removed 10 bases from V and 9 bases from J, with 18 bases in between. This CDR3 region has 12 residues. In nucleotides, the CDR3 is TGTGCCACAACCGAGAGGGGCTTAAAAGCTTTCTTT. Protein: CATTERGLKAFF.

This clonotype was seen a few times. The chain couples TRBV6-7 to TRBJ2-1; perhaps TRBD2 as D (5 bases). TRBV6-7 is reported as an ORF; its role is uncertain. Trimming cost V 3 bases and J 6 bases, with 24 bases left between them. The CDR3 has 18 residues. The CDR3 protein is CASSYRTGLREPFNEQFF. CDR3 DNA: TGTGCCAGCAGTTATAGGACTGGATTAAGGGAACCTTTCAATGAGCAGTTCTTC.

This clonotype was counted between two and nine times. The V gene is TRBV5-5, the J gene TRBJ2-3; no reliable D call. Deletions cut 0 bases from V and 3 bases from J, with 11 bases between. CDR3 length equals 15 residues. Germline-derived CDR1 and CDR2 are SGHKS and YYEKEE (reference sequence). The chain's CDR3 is CASSLGRYMTDTQYF. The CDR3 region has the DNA TGTGCCAGCAGCTTGGGGCGGTATATGACAGATACGCAGTATTTT.

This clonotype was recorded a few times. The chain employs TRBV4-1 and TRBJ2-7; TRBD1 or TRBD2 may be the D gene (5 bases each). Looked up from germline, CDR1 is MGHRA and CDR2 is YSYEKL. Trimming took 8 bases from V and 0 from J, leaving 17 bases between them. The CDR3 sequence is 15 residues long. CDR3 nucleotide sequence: TGCGCCAGCCGGCCCGAAGTGGGGGTCTCCTACGAGCAGTACTTC. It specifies CASRPEVGVSYEQYF.

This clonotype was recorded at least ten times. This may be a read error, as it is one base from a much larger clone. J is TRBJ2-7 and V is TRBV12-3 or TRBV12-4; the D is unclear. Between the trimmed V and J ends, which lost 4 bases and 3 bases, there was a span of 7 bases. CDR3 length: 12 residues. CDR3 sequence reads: CASSSLYYEQYF. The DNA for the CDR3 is TGTGCCAGCAGTTCCCTCTACTACGAGCAGTACTTC.

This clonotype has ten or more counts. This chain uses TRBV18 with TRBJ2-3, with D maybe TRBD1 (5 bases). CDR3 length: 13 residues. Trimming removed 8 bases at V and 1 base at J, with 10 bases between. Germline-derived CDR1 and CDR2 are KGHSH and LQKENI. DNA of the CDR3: TGTGCCAGCGGCATCAGGGGCACAGATACGCAGTATTTT. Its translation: CASGIRGTDTQYF.

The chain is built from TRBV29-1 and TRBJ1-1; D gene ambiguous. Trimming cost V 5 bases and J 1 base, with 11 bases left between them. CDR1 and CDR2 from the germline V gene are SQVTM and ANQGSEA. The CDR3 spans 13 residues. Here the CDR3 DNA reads TGCAGCGTTCCCGTGGGGAAGAACACTGAAGCTTTCTTT. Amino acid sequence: CSVPVGKNTEAFF.

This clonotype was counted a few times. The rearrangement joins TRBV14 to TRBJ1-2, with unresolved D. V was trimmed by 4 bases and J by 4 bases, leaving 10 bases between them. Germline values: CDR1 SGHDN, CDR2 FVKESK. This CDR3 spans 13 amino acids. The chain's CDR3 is CASSPTDFYGYTF. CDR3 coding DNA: TGTGCCAGCAGCCCCACAGACTTCTATGGCTACACCTTC.

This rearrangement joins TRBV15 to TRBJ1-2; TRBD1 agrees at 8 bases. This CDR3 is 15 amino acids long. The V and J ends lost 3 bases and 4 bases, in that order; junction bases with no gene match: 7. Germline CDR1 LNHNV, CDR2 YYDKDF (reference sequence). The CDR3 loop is CATSSSTGVGYGYTF. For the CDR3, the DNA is TGTGCCACCAGCAGTTCGACAGGGGTTGGCTATGGCTACACCTTC.